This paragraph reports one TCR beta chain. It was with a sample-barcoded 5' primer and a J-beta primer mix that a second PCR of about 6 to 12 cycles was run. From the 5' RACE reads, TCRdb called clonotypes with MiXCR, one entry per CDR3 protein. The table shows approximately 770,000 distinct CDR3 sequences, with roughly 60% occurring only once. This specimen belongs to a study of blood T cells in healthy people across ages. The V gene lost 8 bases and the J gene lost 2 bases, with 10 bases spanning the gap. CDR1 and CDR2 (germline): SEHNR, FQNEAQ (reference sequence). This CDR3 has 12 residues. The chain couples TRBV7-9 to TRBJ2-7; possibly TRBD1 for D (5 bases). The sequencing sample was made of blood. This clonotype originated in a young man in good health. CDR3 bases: TGTGCCAGCTGCCAGGGCCCCTACGAGCAGTACTTC. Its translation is CASCQGPYEQYF. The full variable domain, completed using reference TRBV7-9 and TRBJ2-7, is DTGVSQNPRHKITKRGQNVTFRCDPISEHNRLYWYRQTLGQGPEFLTYFQNEAQLEKSRLLSDRFSAERPKGSFSTLEIQRTEQGDSAMYLCASCQGPYEQYFGPGTRLTVT.